The 29 T cell receptor beta chains in this list originate from one sample, sequenced in a study of Graves' ophthalmopathy and Graves' hyperthyroidism. Amplified TCR beta CDR3 regions were obtained using RNA transcripts as template. HTBI-primed RT-PCR formed the first round, and a multiplex PCR formed the second. TCRdb reanalysed the multiplex PCR reads using MiXCR and keeps one entry per CDR3 protein. The sample comprises hundreds of thousands of distinct CDR3 sequences, more than 40% of which are singletons, and over 2.5% rests with the top ten. The specimen sequenced was peripheral blood. All receptors derive from an adult man with Graves' ophthalmopathy.

The V call is TRBV25-1, the J call TRBJ1-5, with D possibly matching TRBD1 (6 bases). The CDR3 length is 16 residues. V was pared by 1 base and J by 4 bases, with 14 bases between. CDR1 is MGHDK and CDR2 is SYGVNS in the germline V gene. In DNA form, the CDR3 reads TGTGCCAGCAGTGAATTCCGCAGGGGCGAAAATCAGCCCCAGCATTTT. Amino acid sequence: CASSEFRRGENQPQHF.

The rearrangement joins TRBV20-1 to TRBJ1-4, with D perhaps matching TRBD1 (6 bases). Germline V gene sequence: CDR1 DFQATT, CDR2 SNEGSKA (reference sequence). The CDR3 runs 14 residues. The V and J ends lost 6 bases and 3 bases respectively, with 14 bases between them. The CDR3 reads CSANTGFANEKLFF. CDR3 nucleotide sequence: TGCAGTGCGAACACAGGGTTCGCTAATGAAAAACTGTTTTTT.

V is TRBV7-8 and J is TRBJ2-7, with TRBD1 as a possible D gene (6 bases). With 5 bases removed from V and 0 bases from J, the gap between germline ends came to 20 bases. The germline CDR1 and CDR2 sequences are SGHVS and FQNEAQ. This CDR3 is 17 amino acids long. The CDR3 DNA sequence: TGTGCCAGCAGCCACGGTTTAGGGGACACCTACTCCTACGAGCAGTACTTC. Amino acids: CASSHGLGDTYSYEQYF.

This clonotype occurred many times. This rearrangement joins TRBV12-3 or TRBV12-4 to TRBJ2-7; no definite D call. The CDR3 is made up of 14 amino acids. The V end lost 6 bases, the J end lost 1 base, and 13 bases lay between the germline ends. Here the CDR3 reads CASRASWNSYEQYF. CDR3 DNA: TGTGCCAGCAGGGCATCCTGGAATTCCTACGAGCAGTACTTC.

This clonotype was recorded many times. V usage is TRBV7-2 and J usage is TRBJ1-2; D unresolved. V shed 5 bases and J shed 6 bases, with 4 bases lying between them. Germline V gene lookup returns CDR1 SGHTA and CDR2 FQGNSA. The CDR3 covers 10 residues. In DNA form, the CDR3 reads TGTGCCAGCAGCCTAAATGGCTACACCTTC. It encodes CASSLNGYTF.

This clonotype occurred a few times. The chain combines TRBV18 with TRBJ2-7, with D perhaps TRBD1 (6 bases). The length of the CDR3 is 14 residues. V lost 1 base and J lost 0, with 7 bases in between. Per the germline V gene, CDR1 is KGHSH and CDR2 is LQKENI. In DNA, the CDR3 is TGTGCCAGCTCACCACAGGGGGACTCCTACGAGCAGTACTTC. This encodes CASSPQGDSYEQYF.

The rearrangement uses TRBV7-8 and TRBJ2-7; D call uncertain. With 3 bases removed from V and 4 bases from J, the gap between germline ends came to 7 bases. This CDR3 has 12 residues. The V gene's germline CDR1 is SGHVS and CDR2 FQNEAQ. The DNA for the CDR3 is TGTGCCAGCAGCTTCGTTCGGTACGAGCAGTACTTC. This translates into CASSFVRYEQYF. Full variable domain (rest looked up from reference TRBV7-8 and TRBJ2-7): GAGVSQSPRYKVAKRGQDVALRCDPISGHVSLFWYQQALGQGPEFLTYFQNEAQLDKSGLPSDRFFAERPEGSVSTLKIQRTQQEDSAVYLCASSFVRYEQYFGPGTRLTVT.

This clonotype came up many times. The V and J genes are TRBV25-1 and TRBJ1-6; no firm D call. The V end lost 5 bases, the J end lost 3 bases, and 11 bases lay between the germline ends. The CDR3 consists of 15 residues. Germline assignment: CDR1 MGHDK and CDR2 SYGVNS. CDR3 sequence: CASSPDRDYNSPLHF. CDR3 bases: TGTGCCAGCAGTCCCGACCGCGACTATAATTCACCCCTCCACTTT. Filled out from reference TRBV25-1 and TRBJ1-6, the complete variable domain reads EADIYQTPRYLVIGTGKKITLECSQTMGHDKMYWYQQDPGMELHLIHYSYGVNSTEKGDLSSESTVSRIRTEHFPLTLESARPSHTSQYLCASSPDRDYNSPLHFGNGTRLTVT.

This clonotype was seen repeatedly, ten times or more. The V and J genes are TRBV4-1 and TRBJ2-5; D gene ambiguous. The CDR3 has 13 amino acids. The V end lost 1 base, the J end lost 1 base, and 4 bases lay between the germline ends. CDR1 is MGHRA, CDR2 YSYEKL, per germline. CDR3 protein: CASSQGIQETQYF. The CDR3 DNA sequence: TGCGCCAGCAGCCAAGGCATCCAAGAGACCCAGTACTTC.

The rearrangement links TRBV11-2 to TRBJ2-5; the D gene is possibly TRBD1 (6 bases). The germline gives CDR1 SGHAT, CDR2 FQNNGV. The germline V and J ends were trimmed by 8 bases and 1 base, with 17 bases remaining between them. The CDR3 consists of 15 residues. The CDR3 reads CASAAWGQPQETQYF. DNA of the CDR3: TGTGCCAGCGCTGCCTGGGGGCAGCCCCAAGAGACCCAGTACTTC.

This clonotype has a count of ten or more. The rearrangement joins TRBV7-2 to TRBJ1-4; 7 bases fit TRBD1. The germline gives CDR1 SGHTA, CDR2 FQGNSA. The ends lost 5 bases at V and 4 bases at J; junction bases unmatched: 7. This CDR3 comprises 15 residues. The CDR3 is CASSPTGAVNEKLFF. In nucleotides, the CDR3 is TGTGCCAGCAGCCCCACAGGGGCCGTTAATGAAAAACTGTTTTTT.

This clonotype was observed at least ten times. This rearrangement joins TRBV6-4 to TRBJ1-2; 10 nucleotides match TRBD1. The germline V gene encodes CDR1 MRHNA and CDR2 SNTAGT. The CDR3 covers 15 residues. The V gene end was trimmed by 4 bases and the J gene end by 6 bases; junction bases not matched to a gene: 8. CDR3 coding DNA: TGTGCCAGCAGTGCATCCCCGGGACAGGGGAATGGCTACACCTTC. This encodes CASSASPGQGNGYTF.

The chain has TRBV15 and TRBJ1-4; D is uncertain. V shed 2 bases and J shed 3 bases, with 7 bases lying between them. There are 14 residues in the CDR3. Germline CDR1 and CDR2: LNHNV and YYDKDF (reference sequence). CDR3 loop: CATSRFGSNEKLFF. The DNA for the CDR3 is TGTGCCACCAGCAGATTTGGATCTAATGAAAAACTGTTTTTT.

This clonotype was observed at least ten times. V usage is TRBV7-9 and J usage is TRBJ2-7, with a possible D match to TRBD1 (6 bases). This CDR3 has 15 amino acids. The germline V gene has CDR1 SEHNR and CDR2 FQNEAQ (reference sequence). With 2 bases removed from V and 2 bases from J, the gap between germline ends came to 13 bases. The CDR3 bases are TGTGCCAGCAGCTTAATGGGGGACACCCCCTACGAGCAGTACTTC. Protein sequence: CASSLMGDTPYEQYF.

This clonotype appeared many times. Here the CDR3 DNA reads TGCAGTGCTAGAGGCCCAGAGGGGGAAGGCTACACCTTC. Translated: CSARGPEGEGYTF. The genes are TRBV20-1 and TRBJ1-2, with D perhaps TRBD1 (6 bases). Germline V gene data show CDR1 as DFQATT and CDR2 as SNEGSKA (reference sequence). V was cut by 1 base and J by 8 bases, with 14 bases left in between. The length of the CDR3 is 13 residues.

This clonotype has only a few counts. The chain links TRBV7-3 to TRBJ2-7; 9 nucleotides line up with TRBD2. V shed 2 bases and J 0 bases; nucleotides not matched to a gene: 5. The CDR3 sequence is 16 residues long. Germline-derived CDR1 and CDR2 are SGHTA and FQGTGA. The CDR3 is CASSLPGLAHSYEQYF. The CDR3 DNA is TGTGCCAGCAGCTTACCCGGACTAGCGCACTCCTACGAGCAGTACTTC.

J is TRBJ2-5 and V is TRBV9; 11 bases align to TRBD1. V was pared by 4 bases and J by 5 bases, with 4 bases of the junction left unmatched. Germline V gene lookup returns CDR1 SGDLS and CDR2 YYNGEE. The CDR3 is 14 residues long. The CDR3, as DNA: TGTGCCAGCAGCCAAAGGGACAGGGGGGAGACCCAGTACTTC. Translating gives CASSQRDRGETQYF. The full variable domain, in which reference TRBV9 and TRBJ2-5 provide the parts outside the CDR3, is DSGVTQTPKHLITATGQRVTLRCSPRSGDLSVYWYQQSLDQGLQFLIQYYNGEERAKGNILERFSAQQFPDLHSELNLSSLELGDSALYFCASSQRDRGETQYFGPGTRLLVL.

This rearrangement joins TRBV29-1 to TRBJ1-2; 8 bases match TRBD1. The CDR3 extends over 14 amino acids. V was clipped by 6 bases and J by 5 bases; unmatched bases: 11. CDR1 is SQVTM and CDR2 is ANQGSEA in the germline V gene. The CDR3 DNA reads TGCAGCGTGGTTGGACAGGGACGTGGTTATGGCTACACCTTC. This encodes CSVVGQGRGYGYTF.

This clonotype was counted at least ten times. The rearrangement links TRBV2 to TRBJ2-7; 10 bases map to TRBD1. The CDR3 covers 15 residues. Unmatched junction bases numbered 3, after V lost 4 bases and J lost 0 bases. The germline V gene has CDR1 SNHLY and CDR2 FYNNEI. As DNA, the CDR3 is TGTGCCAGCAGTGGCCGGGACAGGGGCTCCTACGAGCAGTACTTC. Translation: CASSGRDRGSYEQYF.

This clonotype was counted at least ten times. This sequence joins TRBV5-1 and TRBJ2-5; D call uncertain. The CDR3 extends over 13 amino acids. V was clipped by 4 bases and J by 2 bases, with 9 bases between them. CDR1 SGHRS and CDR2 YFSETQ come from the germline V gene. The CDR3 region is CASSGPLQETQYF. The CDR3, as DNA: TGCGCCAGCAGCGGACCGCTTCAAGAGACCCAGTACTTC.

This clonotype was counted between two and nine times. The CDR3 is CASGGGQGLLDEQYF. In nucleotides, the CDR3 is TGTGCCAGCGGCGGGGGACAGGGGCTTTTGGACGAGCAGTACTTC. The chain employs TRBV5-6 and TRBJ2-7; 10 nucleotides line up with TRBD1. V lost 7 bases, J lost 5 bases, and 12 bases stayed unmatched. CDR3 length: 15 amino acids. CDR1 is SGHDT, CDR2 YYEEEE, per germline.

The chain couples TRBV7-9 to TRBJ2-5; TRBD1 or TRBD2 may be the D gene (5 bases each). V shed 6 bases and J shed 2 bases, with 19 bases lying between them. The CDR3 loop spans 16 amino acids. Germline V lookup: CDR1 SEHNR, CDR2 FQNEAQ (reference sequence). For the CDR3, the DNA is TGTGCCAGCAGGGGGACCCCCCGGACGGTACAAGAGACCCAGTACTTC. This encodes CASRGTPRTVQETQYF.

Ten or more counts support this clonotype. The CDR3 spells CASNNQGAGANVLTF. The CDR3, as DNA: TGTGCCAGCAACAACCAGGGGGCTGGGGCCAACGTCCTGACTTTC. The chain links TRBV10-3 to TRBJ2-6; 7 nucleotides agree with TRBD1. This CDR3 spans 15 amino acids. CDR1 and CDR2 from the germline V gene are ENHRY and SYGVKD. Trimming cost V 10 bases and J 2 bases; bases outside gene matches: 8.

This clonotype has ten or more counts. This rearrangement joins TRBV19 to TRBJ1-5; possibly TRBD1 for D (5 bases). The CDR3 sequence is 13 residues long. V lost 5 bases, J lost 3 bases, and 8 bases lay in between. Looked up from germline, CDR1 is LNHDA and CDR2 is SQIVND (reference sequence). Written as DNA, the CDR3 is TGTGCCAGTAGTGAACAGGACAATCAGCCCCAGCATTTT. Protein: CASSEQDNQPQHF.

V gene TRBV29-1 combines with J gene TRBJ1-1; D is uncertain. The germline CDR1 and CDR2 sequences are SQVTM and ANQGSEA. This CDR3 contains 11 residues. The ends were cut back, 8 bases at V and 1 base at J, with 8 bases in the middle. The CDR3 DNA reads as TGCAGCTTGGAACCGAACACTGAAGCTTTCTTT. Residues: CSLEPNTEAFF.

The rearrangement links TRBV19 to TRBJ2-7, with D possibly TRBD2 on 6 matching bases. The V end lost 6 bases, the J end lost 3 bases, and 15 bases lay between the germline ends. The germline V gene encodes CDR1 LNHDA and CDR2 SQIVND (reference sequence). The CDR3 has 14 amino acids. CDR3 bases: TGTGCCAGTAGCCTCGGGGGAGCAAACTACGAGCAGTACTTC. This gives the protein CASSLGGANYEQYF.

Note on this clonotype: At one end the junction does not follow the germline gene, possibly because of a read error. The chain uses TRBV24-1 and TRBJ2-3, with D possibly matching TRBD2 (6 bases). This CDR3 contains 15 residues. CDR1 and CDR2 from the germline V gene are KGHDR and SFDVKD. The CDR3 DNA sequence: TGTGCCACCAGTGATTTTGCGGGGAGTACAGATATGCAGTATTTT. Translation: CATSDFAGSTDMQYF.

This sequence joins TRBV29-1 and TRBJ1-2; TRBD1 is a possible D gene (5 bases). The CDR3 consists of 12 residues. Germline V lookup: CDR1 SQVTM, CDR2 ANQGSEA. Trimming cost V 1 base and J 8 bases, with 11 bases left between them. In nucleotides, the CDR3 is TGCAGCGTTGAAGGGGGCGTCGGGGGCTACACCTTC. Amino acids: CSVEGGVGGYTF.

This clonotype was seen only a few times. J is TRBJ1-2 and V is TRBV6-2 or TRBV6-3, with a weak D call TRBD1 (6 bases). The germline CDR1 and CDR2 sequences are MNHEY and SVGEGT. Trimming cost V 5 bases and J 10 bases, with 11 bases left between them. The CDR3 totals 11 residues. In nucleotides, the CDR3 is TGTGCCAGCAGTCCAGACAGGATCTACACCTTC. Translated: CASSPDRIYTF.